This T cell receptor beta chain was obtained from a study of T cell responses to AZD1222 COVID-19 vaccine. For the study at large: Recipients boosted at about 4 weeks or about 12 weeks are pooled. Findings and caveats of the study: White British ancestry dominated among donors, who included more females, and clonal diversity was possibly underestimated. The study found vaccine-associated CD4 TCRs spanning spike, dominant at 160-218 and 743-854.

Germline V gene data show CDR1 as MNHEY and CDR2 as SVGAGI. Trimming removed 5 bases at V and 0 bases at J, with 14 bases between. The CDR3 runs 15 residues. Here immunoSEQ multiplex PCR was the method, and the copy in TCRdb shows in-frame clones only, minus some. The data contain 130,000 to 150,000 clones, under 95% of them singletons. The sample holds one count of this clone. The antigen remains undetermined. The sequenced sample was peripheral blood, obtained on day 0 of AZD1222 vaccination. This TCR was recovered from an adult in good health. V and J are TRBV6-5 and TRBJ2-7; D unresolved. The CDR3 here is CASSPQLGISYEQYF. The CDR3, as DNA: TGTGCCAGCAGTCCTCAATTGGGAATCTCCTACGAGCAGTACTTC.